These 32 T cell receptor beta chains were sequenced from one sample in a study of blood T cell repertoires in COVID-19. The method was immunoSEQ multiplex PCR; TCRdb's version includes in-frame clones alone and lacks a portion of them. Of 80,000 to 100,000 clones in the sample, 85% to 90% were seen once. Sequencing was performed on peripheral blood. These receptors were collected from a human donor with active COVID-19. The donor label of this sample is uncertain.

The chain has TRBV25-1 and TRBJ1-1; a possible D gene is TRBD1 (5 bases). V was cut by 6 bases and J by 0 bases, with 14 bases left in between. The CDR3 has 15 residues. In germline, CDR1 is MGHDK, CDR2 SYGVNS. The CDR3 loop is CASRGWGGMNTEAFF. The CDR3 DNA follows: TGTGCCAGCAGAGGTTGGGGGGGAATGAACACTGAAGCTTTCTTT.

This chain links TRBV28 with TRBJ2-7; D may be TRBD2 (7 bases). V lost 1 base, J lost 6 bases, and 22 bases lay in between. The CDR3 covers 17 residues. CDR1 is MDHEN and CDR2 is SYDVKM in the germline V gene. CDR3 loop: CASSLSRPPTGGREQYF. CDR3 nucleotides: TGTGCCAGCAGTTTATCTCGGCCGCCCACGGGGGGCCGCGAGCAGTACTTC.

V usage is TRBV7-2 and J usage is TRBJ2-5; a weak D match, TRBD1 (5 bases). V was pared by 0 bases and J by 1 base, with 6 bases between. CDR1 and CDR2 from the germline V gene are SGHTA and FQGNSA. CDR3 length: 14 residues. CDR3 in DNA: TGTGCCAGCAGCTTAGCGGGGCGCCAAGAGACCCAGTACTTC. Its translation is CASSLAGRQETQYF. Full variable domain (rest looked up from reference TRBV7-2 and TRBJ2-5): GAGVSQSPSNKVTEKGKDVELRCDPISGHTALYWYRQSLGQGLEFLIYFQGNSAPDKSGLPSDRFSAERTGGSVSTLTIQRTQQEDSAVYLCASSLAGRQETQYFGPGTRLLVL.

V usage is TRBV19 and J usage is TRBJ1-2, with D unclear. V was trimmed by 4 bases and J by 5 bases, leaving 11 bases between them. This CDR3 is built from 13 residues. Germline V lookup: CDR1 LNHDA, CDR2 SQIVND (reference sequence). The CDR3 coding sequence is TGTGCCAGTAGTACCTCACCCACATATGGCTACACCTTC. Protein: CASSTSPTYGYTF.

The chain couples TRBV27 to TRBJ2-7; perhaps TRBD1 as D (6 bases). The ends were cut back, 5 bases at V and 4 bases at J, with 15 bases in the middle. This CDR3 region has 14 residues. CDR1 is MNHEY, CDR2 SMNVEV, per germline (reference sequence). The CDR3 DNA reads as TGTGCCAGCAGTCCATACGGGACATTGTACGAGCAGTACTTC. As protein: CASSPYGTLYEQYF.

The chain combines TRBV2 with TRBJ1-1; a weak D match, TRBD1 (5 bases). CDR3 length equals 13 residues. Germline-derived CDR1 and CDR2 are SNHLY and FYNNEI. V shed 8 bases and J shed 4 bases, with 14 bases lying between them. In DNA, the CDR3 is TGTGCCAGCTCGGAGGGGCAGGTCACTGAAGCTTTCTTT. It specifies CASSEGQVTEAFF.

This CDR3 is CASSLGLRVPENEQFF. The CDR3 DNA reads TGTGCCAGCAGCTTGGGTCTCCGGGTCCCTGAAAATGAGCAGTTCTTC. V and J are TRBV5-6 and TRBJ2-1, with D uncertain. The CDR3 has 16 residues. V was clipped by 0 bases and J by 7 bases, with 17 bases between them. CDR1 is SGHDT, CDR2 YYEEEE, per germline.

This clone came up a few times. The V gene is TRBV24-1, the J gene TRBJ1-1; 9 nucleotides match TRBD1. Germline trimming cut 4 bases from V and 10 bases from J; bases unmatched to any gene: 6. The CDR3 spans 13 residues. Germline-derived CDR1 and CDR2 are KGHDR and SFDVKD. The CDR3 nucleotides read TGTGCCACCAGTGACCCGGGACAGGGCTTAGCTTTCTTT. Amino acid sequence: CATSDPGQGLAFF.

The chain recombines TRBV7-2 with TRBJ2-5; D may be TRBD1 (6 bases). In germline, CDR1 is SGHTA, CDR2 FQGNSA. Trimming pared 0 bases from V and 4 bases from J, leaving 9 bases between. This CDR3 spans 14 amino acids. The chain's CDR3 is CASSLAGAGETQYF. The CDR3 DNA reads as TGTGCCAGCAGCTTAGCGGGGGCCGGAGAGACCCAGTACTTC.

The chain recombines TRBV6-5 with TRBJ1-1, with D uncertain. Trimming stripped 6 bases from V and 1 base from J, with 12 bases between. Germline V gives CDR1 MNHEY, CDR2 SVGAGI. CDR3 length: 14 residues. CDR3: CASSFIGGNTEAFF. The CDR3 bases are TGTGCCAGCAGCTTTATTGGCGGGAACACTGAAGCTTTCTTT.

CDR3 protein: CASSLEHTGSYEQYF. CDR3 nucleotides: TGCGCCAGCAGCTTGGAGCATACCGGCTCCTACGAGCAGTACTTC. V and J are TRBV5-1 and TRBJ2-7; D uncertain. The CDR3 length is 15 residues. Trimming took 0 bases from V and 0 from J, leaving 10 bases between them. Germline CDR1 and CDR2: SGHRS and YFSETQ.

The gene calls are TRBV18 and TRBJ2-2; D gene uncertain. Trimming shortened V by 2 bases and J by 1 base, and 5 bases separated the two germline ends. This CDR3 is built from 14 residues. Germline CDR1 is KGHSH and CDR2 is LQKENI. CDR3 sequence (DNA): TGTGCCAGCTCACCAGGGCTGAACACCGGGGAGCTGTTTTTT. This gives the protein CASSPGLNTGELFF. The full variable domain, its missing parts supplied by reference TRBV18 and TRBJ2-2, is NAGVMQNPRHLVRRRGQEARLRCSPMKGHSHVYWYRQLPEEGLKFMVYLQKENIIDESGMPKERFSAEFPKEGPSILRIQQVVRGDSAAYFCASSPGLNTGELFFGEGSRLTVL.

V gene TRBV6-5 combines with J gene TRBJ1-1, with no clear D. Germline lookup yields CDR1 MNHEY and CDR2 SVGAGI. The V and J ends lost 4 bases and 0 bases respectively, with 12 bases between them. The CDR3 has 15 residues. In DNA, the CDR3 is TGTGCCAGCAGTTGGTCGCGGATGATGAACACTGAAGCTTTCTTT. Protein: CASSWSRMMNTEAFF.

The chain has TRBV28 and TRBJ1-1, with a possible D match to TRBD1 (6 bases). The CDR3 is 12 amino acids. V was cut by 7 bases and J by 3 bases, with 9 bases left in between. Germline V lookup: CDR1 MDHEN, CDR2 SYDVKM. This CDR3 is CASNQGYTEAFF. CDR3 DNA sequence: TGTGCCAGCAATCAGGGGTACACTGAAGCTTTCTTT. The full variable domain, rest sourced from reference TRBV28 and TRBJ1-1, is DVKVTQSSRYLVKRTGEKVFLECVQDMDHENMFWYRQDPGLGLRLIYFSYDVKMKEKGDIPEGYSVSREKKERFSLILESASTNQTSMYLCASNQGYTEAFFGQGTRLTVV.

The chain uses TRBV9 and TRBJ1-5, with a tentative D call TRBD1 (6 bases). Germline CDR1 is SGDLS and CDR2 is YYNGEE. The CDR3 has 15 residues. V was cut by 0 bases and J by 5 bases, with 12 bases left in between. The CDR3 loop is CASSVGQGRDQPQHF. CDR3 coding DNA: TGTGCCAGCAGCGTAGGCCAGGGGAGAGATCAGCCCCAGCATTTT.

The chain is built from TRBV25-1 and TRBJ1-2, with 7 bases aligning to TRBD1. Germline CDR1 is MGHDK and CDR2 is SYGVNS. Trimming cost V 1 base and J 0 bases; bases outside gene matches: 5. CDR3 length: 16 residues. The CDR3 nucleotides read TGTGCCAGCAGTGAATTGGGACAGCCTACTAACTATGGCTACACCTTC. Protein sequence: CASSELGQPTNYGYTF.

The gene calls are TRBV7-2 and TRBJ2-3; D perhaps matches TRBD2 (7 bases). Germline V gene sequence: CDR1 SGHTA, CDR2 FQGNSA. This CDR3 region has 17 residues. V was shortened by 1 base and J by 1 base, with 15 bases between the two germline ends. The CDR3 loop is CASSLVVGGPGTDTQYF. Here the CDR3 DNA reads TGTGCCAGCAGCTTAGTGGTGGGGGGGCCTGGCACAGATACGCAGTATTTT.

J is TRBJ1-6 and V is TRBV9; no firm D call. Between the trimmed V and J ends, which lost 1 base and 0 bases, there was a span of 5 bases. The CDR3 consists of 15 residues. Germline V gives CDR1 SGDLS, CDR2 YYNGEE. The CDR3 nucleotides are TGTGCCAGCAGCGTAATGAGCTCCTATAATTCACCCCTCCACTTT. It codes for CASSVMSSYNSPLHF.

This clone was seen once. In DNA form, the CDR3 reads TGTGCCACCAGCAGCCGGGACAGGGAGGACACCGGGGAGCTGTTTTTT. It codes for CATSSRDREDTGELFF. This chain links TRBV15 with TRBJ2-2; 9 positions agree with TRBD1. CDR1 and CDR2 from the germline V gene are LNHNV and YYDKDF (reference sequence). Unmatched junction bases numbered 5, after V lost 3 bases and J lost 3 bases. The CDR3 sequence is 16 residues long.

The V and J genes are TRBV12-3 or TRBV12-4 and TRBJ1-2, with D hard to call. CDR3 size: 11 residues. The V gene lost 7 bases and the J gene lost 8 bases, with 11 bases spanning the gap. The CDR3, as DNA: TGTGCCAGCAAGGTTGGAGGCGGCTACACCTTC. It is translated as CASKVGGGYTF.

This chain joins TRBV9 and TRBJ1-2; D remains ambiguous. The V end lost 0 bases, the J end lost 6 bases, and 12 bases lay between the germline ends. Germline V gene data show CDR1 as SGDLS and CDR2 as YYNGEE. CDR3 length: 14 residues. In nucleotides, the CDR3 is TGTGCCAGCAGCGTAGGGGAGGGAGGGCATGGCTACACCTTC. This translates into CASSVGEGGHGYTF. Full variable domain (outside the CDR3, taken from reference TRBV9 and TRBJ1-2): DSGVTQTPKHLITATGQRVTLRCSPRSGDLSVYWYQQSLDQGLQFLIQYYNGEERAKGNILERFSAQQFPDLHSELNLSSLELGDSALYFCASSVGEGGHGYTFGSGTRLTVV.

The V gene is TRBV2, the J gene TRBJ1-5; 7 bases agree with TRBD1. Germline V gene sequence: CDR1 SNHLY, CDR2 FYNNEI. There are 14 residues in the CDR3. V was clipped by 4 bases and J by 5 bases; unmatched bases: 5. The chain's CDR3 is CASSVNRGYQPQHF. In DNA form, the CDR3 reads TGTGCCAGCAGTGTGAACAGGGGATATCAGCCCCAGCATTTT. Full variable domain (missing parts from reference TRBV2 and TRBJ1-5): EPEVTQTPSHQVTQMGQEVILRCVPISNHLYFYWYRQILGQKVEFLVSFYNNEISEKSEIFDDQFSVERPDGSNFTLKIRSTKLEDSAMYFCASSVNRGYQPQHFGDGTRLSIL.

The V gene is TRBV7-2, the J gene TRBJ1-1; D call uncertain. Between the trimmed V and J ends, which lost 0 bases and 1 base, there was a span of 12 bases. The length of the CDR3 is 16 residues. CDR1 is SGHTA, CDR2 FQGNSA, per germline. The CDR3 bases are TGTGCCAGCAGCTTAGCGATTTTCGGGGAGAACACTGAAGCTTTCTTT. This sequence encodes CASSLAIFGENTEAFF. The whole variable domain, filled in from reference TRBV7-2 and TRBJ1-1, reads GAGVSQSPSNKVTEKGKDVELRCDPISGHTALYWYRQSLGQGLEFLIYFQGNSAPDKSGLPSDRFSAERTGGSVSTLTIQRTQQEDSAVYLCASSLAIFGENTEAFFGQGTRLTVV.

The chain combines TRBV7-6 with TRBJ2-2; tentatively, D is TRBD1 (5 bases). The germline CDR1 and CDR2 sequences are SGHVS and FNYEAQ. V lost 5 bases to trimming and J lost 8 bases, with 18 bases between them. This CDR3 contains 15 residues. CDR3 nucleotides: TGTGCCAGCAGCCCTACGGTCAGGGATTCAGGGGAGCTGTTTTTT. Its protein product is CASSPTVRDSGELFF.

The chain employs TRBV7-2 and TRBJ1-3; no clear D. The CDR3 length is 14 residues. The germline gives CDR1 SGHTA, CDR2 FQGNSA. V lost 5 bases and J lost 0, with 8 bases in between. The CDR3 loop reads CASSQEFSGNTIYF. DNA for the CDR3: TGTGCCAGCAGCCAGGAATTCTCTGGAAACACCATATATTTT.

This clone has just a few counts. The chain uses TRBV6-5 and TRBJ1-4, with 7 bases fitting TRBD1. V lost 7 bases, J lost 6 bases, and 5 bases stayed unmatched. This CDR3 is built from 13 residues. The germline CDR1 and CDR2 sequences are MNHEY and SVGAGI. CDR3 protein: CASTRQGYEKLFF. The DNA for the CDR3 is TGTGCCAGCACGAGACAGGGATATGAAAAACTGTTTTTT.

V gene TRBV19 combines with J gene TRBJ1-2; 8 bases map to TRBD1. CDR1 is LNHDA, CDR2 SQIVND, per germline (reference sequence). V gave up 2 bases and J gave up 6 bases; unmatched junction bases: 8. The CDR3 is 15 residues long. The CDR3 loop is CASSILTGGFDGYTF. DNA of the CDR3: TGTGCCAGTAGTATACTCACAGGGGGTTTCGATGGCTACACCTTC.

The CDR3 DNA follows: TGTGCCAGCAGGATGGACAGGGGCAATCAGCCCCAGCATTTT. This encodes CASRMDRGNQPQHF. The chain uses TRBV6-5 and TRBJ1-5, with 8 bases matching TRBD1. CDR1 MNHEY and CDR2 SVGAGI come from the germline V gene. V gave up 6 bases and J gave up 2 bases; unmatched junction bases: 3. CDR3 length: 14 amino acids.

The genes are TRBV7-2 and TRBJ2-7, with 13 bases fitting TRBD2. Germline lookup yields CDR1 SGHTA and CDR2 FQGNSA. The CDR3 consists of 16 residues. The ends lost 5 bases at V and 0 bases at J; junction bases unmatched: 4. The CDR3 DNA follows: TGTGCCAGCAGCCTAACTAGCGGGGGGGCCTCCTACGAGCAGTACTTC. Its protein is CASSLTSGGASYEQYF.

CDR3 residues: CASSITQGGYEQYF. The CDR3 nucleotides read TGTGCCAGTAGTATAACGCAGGGCGGCTACGAGCAGTACTTC. This chain connects TRBV19 to TRBJ2-7, with D tentatively TRBD1 (5 bases). V was shortened by 2 bases and J by 3 bases, with 11 bases between the two germline ends. The germline V gene encodes CDR1 LNHDA and CDR2 SQIVND (reference sequence). This CDR3 is 14 amino acids long. The full variable domain, rest sourced from reference TRBV19 and TRBJ2-7, is DGGITQSPKYLFRKEGQNVTLSCEQNLNHDAMYWYRQDPGQGLRLIYYSQIVNDFQKGDIAEGYSVSREKKESFPLTVTSAQKNPTAFYLCASSITQGGYEQYFGPGTRLTVT.

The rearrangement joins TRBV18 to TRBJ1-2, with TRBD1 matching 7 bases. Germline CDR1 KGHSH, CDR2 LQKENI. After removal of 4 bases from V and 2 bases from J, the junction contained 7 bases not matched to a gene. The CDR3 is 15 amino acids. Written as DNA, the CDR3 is TGTGCCAGCTCACGCCGGGACAGAACCAACTATGGCTACACCTTC. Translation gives CASSRRDRTNYGYTF.

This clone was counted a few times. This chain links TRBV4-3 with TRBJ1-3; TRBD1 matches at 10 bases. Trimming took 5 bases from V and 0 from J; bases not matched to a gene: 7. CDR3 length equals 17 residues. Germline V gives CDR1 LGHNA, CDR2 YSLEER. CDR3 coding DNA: TGCGCCAGCAGCGACAGGGGGCGAGGCCCCTCTGGAAACACCATATATTTT. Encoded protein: CASSDRGRGPSGNTIYF.